Included here is one TCR beta chain sequence, with context. The antigen is undetermined. Trimming shortened V by 4 bases and J by 8 bases, and 17 bases separated the two germline ends. The CDR3 is 15 amino acids. CDR1 MGHDK and CDR2 SYGVNS come from the germline V gene. The data stem from a study of T-cell reconstitution after alpha-beta-depleted transplantation in children. Broader study findings: Two months or so post-transplant, alpha-beta T cells reportedly derived from several hundred expanded graft clones. Newly made T cells mostly supplied T-cell counts and diversity one year after transplant. There were some patients whose high TCRbeta diversity at day 60 came from surviving recipient T cells and thymic progenitors.

Unique molecular identifiers were used to barcode this TCRbeta library. TCRdb itself ran the PCR reads through MiXCR, one entry per CDR3 protein. The repertoire consists of about 500,000 distinct CDR3 sequences, with 9.5% to 12% occurring once and the leading ten covering about 15%. The origin of this receptor is a female patient between 2 and 15 years old who had a stem cell transplant for aplastic anemia, so the T cells may come from the graft donor. The chain uses TRBV25-1 and TRBJ1-4; D may be TRBD1 (5 bases). The source material was PBMCs, mostly from graft donor cells, sampled 180 days after TCRalphabeta/CD19-depleted stem cell transplant. The CDR3: CASSAPTSRGEKLFF. The CDR3 DNA reads TGTGCCAGCAGTGCCCCCACGAGCCGGGGCGAAAAACTGTTTTTT.